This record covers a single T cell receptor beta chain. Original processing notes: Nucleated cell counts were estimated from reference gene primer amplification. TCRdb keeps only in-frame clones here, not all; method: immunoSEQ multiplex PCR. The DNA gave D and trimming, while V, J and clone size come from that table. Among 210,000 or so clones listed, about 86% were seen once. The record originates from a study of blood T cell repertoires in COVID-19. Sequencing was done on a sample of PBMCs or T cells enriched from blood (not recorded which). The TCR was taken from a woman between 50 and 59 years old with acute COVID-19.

CDR3: CASTYYRLSLSGANVLTF. DNA of the CDR3: TGTGCCAGCACGTATTACAGGCTTTCCCTCTCTGGGGCCAACGTCCTGACTTTC. V usage is TRBV7-2 and J usage is TRBJ2-6; a possible D gene is TRBD1 (5 bases). V was clipped by 7 bases and J by 0 bases, with 19 bases between them. The CDR3 loop spans 18 amino acids. Germline V gives CDR1 SGHTA, CDR2 FQGNSA.